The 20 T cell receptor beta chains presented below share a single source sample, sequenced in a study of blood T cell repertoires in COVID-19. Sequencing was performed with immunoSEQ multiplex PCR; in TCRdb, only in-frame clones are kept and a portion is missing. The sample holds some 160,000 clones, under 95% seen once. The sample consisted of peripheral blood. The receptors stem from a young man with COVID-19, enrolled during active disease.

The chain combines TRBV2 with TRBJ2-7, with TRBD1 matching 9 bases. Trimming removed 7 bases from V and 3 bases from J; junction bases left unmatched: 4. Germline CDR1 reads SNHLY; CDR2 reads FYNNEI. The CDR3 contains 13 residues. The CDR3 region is CASKDRGVYEQYF. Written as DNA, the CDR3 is TGTGCCAGCAAAGACAGGGGGGTCTACGAGCAGTACTTC.

Here the CDR3 reads CASSLPGQGYAGANVLTF. DNA for the CDR3: TGTGCCAGCAGCCTGCCGGGACAGGGCTACGCTGGGGCCAACGTCCTGACTTTC. The chain has TRBV5-6 and TRBJ2-6, with TRBD1 matching over 9 bases. In germline, CDR1 is SGHDT, CDR2 YYEEEE. There are 18 residues in the CDR3. The junction had 10 bases not matched to a gene; V was cut back by 4 bases and J by 2 bases.

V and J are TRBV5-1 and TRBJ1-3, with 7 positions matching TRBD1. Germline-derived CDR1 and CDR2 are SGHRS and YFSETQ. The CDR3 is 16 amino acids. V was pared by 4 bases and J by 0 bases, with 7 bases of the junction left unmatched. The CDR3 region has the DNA TGCGCCAGCAGCGCGCAAACAGGGGTCTCTGGAAACACCATATATTTT. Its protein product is CASSAQTGVSGNTIYF.

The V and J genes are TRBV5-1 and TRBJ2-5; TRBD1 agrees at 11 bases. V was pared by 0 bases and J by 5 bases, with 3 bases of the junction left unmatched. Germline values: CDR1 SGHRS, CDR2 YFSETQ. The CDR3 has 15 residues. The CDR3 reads CASSLGTGGWETQYF. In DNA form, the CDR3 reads TGCGCCAGCAGCTTGGGGACAGGGGGCTGGGAGACCCAGTACTTC.

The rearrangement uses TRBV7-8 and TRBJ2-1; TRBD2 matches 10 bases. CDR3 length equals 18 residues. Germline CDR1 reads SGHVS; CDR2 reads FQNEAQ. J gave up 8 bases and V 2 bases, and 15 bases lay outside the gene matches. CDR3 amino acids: CASSLPGIAGGEGDEQFF. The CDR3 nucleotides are TGTGCCAGCAGCTTACCTGGGATAGCGGGAGGTGAGGGGGATGAGCAGTTCTTC.

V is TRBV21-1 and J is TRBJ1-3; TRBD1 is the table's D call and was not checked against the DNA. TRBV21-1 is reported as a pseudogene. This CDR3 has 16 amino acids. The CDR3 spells CASSTPGAGSGNTIYF. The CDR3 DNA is TGTGCCAGCAGCACTCCAGGGGCTGGCTCTGGAAACACCATATATTTT.

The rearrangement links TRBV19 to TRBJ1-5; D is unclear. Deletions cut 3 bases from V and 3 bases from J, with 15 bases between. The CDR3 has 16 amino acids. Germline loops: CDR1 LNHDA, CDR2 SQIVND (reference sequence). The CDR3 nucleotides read TGTGCCAGTAGTATCTTGCGCCGTCCCAACAATCAGCCCCAGCATTTT. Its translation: CASSILRRPNNQPQHF.

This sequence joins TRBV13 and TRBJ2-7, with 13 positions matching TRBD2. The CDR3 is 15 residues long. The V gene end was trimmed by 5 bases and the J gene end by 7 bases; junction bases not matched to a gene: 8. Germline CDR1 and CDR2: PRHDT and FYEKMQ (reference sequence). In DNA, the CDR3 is TGTGCCAGCAGCCTCGCCGGGACTAGCGGGATTGAGCAGTACTTC. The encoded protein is CASSLAGTSGIEQYF.

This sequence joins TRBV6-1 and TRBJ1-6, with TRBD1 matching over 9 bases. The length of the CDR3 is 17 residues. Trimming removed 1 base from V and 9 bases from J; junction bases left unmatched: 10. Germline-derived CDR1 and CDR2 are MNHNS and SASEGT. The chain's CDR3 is CASSEGSWDRVGSPLHF. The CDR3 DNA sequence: TGTGCCAGCAGTGAAGGGTCGTGGGACAGGGTGGGTTCACCCCTCCACTTT.

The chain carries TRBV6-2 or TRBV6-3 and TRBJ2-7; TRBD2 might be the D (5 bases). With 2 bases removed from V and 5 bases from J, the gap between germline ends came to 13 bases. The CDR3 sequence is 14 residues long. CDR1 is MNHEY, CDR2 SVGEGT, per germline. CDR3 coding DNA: TGTGCCAGCAGTTACGGTAGACACGGGAACGAGCAGTACTTC. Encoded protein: CASSYGRHGNEQYF.

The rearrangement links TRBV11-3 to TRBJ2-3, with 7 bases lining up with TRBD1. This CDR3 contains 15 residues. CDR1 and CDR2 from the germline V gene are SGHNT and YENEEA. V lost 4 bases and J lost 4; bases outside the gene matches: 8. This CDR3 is CASSSTGWGSDTQYF. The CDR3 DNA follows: TGTGCCAGCAGCTCGACAGGGTGGGGGTCAGATACGCAGTATTTT.

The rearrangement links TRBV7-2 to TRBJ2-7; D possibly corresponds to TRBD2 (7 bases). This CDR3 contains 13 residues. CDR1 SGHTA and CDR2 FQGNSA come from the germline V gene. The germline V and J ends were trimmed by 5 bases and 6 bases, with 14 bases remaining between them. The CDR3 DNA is TGTGCCAGCAGCCATGGCGGGGGCCTCGAGCAGTACTTC. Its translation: CASSHGGGLEQYF. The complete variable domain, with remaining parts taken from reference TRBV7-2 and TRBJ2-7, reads GAGVSQSPSNKVTEKGKDVELRCDPISGHTALYWYRQSLGQGLEFLIYFQGNSAPDKSGLPSDRFSAERTGGSVSTLTIQRTQQEDSAVYLCASSHGGGLEQYFGPGTRLTVT.

The CDR3 spells CASSQDPYSSSYEQYF. As DNA, the CDR3 is TGCGCCAGCAGCCAAGATCCATACAGCTCCTCCTACGAGCAGTACTTC. The chain has TRBV4-3 and TRBJ2-7, with D unresolved. V shed 0 bases and J shed 0 bases, with 12 bases lying between them. CDR3 length equals 16 residues. The V gene's germline CDR1 is LGHNA and CDR2 YSLEER.

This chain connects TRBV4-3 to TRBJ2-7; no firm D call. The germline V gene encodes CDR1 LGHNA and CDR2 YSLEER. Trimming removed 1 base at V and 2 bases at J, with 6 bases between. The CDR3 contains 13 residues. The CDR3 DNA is TGCGCCAGCAGCCAAGGACGGGCCTACGAGCAGTACTTC. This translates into CASSQGRAYEQYF.

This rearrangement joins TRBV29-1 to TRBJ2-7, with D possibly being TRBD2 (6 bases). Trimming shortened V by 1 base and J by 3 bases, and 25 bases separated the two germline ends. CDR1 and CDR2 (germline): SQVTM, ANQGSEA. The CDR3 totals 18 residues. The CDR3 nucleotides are TGCAGCGTTGAAGGGGGTAGGACGGGTGAGGAGGGAGTCTACGAGCAGTACTTC. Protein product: CSVEGGRTGEEGVYEQYF.

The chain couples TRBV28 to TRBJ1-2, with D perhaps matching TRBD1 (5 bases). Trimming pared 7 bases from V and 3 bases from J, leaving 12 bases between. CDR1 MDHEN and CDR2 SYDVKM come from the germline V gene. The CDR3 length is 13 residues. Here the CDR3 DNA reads TGTGCCAGCAATTTCGGGGACTACTATGGCTACACCTTC. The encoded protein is CASNFGDYYGYTF.

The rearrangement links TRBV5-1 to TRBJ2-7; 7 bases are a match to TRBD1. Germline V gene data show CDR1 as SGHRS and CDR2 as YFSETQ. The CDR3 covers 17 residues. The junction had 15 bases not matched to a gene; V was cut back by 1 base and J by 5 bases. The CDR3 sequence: CASSLIRTGVHRDEQYF. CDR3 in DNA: TGCGCCAGCAGCTTGATACGTACAGGGGTGCATCGCGACGAGCAGTACTTC. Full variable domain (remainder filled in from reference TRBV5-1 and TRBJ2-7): KAGVTQTPRYLIKTRGQQVTLSCSPISGHRSVSWYQQTPGQGLQFLFEYFSETQRNKGNFPGRFSGRQFSNSRSEMNVSTLELGDSALYLCASSLIRTGVHRDEQYFGPGTRLTVT.

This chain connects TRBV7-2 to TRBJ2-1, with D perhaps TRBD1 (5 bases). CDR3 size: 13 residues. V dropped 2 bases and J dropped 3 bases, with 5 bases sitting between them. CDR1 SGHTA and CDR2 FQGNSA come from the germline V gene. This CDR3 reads CASSLTGYNEQFF. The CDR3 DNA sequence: TGTGCCAGCAGCTTAACAGGCTACAATGAGCAGTTCTTC.

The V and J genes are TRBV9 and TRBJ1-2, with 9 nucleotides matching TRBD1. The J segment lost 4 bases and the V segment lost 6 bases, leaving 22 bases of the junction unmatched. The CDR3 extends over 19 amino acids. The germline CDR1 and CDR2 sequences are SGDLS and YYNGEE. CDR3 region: CASTHGTGLGRGFSYGYTF. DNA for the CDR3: TGTGCCAGCACCCACGGGACAGGGCTCGGCCGGGGGTTTTCCTATGGCTACACCTTC.

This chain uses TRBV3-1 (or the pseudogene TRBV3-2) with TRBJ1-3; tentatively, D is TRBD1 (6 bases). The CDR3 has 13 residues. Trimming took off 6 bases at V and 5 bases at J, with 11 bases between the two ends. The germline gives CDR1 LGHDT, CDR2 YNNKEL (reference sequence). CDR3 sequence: CASRLTGRNTIYF. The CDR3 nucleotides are TGTGCCAGCAGGTTGACAGGAAGAAACACCATATATTTT.